Below, 2 T cell receptor beta chains from the same sample are listed, as sequenced in a study of blood T cell repertoires in COVID-19. TCRdb keeps only in-frame clones here, not all; method: immunoSEQ multiplex PCR. This table holds approximately 220,000 clones, roughly 90% found once. The source material was PBMCs or T cells enriched from blood (not recorded which). These receptors originate from a woman in her 30s who had been exposed to COVID-19.

The rearrangement uses TRBV5-5 and TRBJ1-5; 7 bases align to TRBD1. Germline V gene data show CDR1 as SGHKS and CDR2 as YYEKEE (reference sequence). The V segment lost 4 bases and the J segment 2 bases; nucleotides outside the gene matches: 12. The CDR3 has 17 residues. The chain's CDR3 is CASSRGQKTGGNQPQHF. In nucleotides, the CDR3 is TGTGCCAGCAGCAGGGGACAGAAGACCGGGGGCAATCAGCCCCAGCATTTT.

The chain combines TRBV9 with TRBJ2-1; TRBD2 matches at 9 bases. Germline V gene lookup returns CDR1 SGDLS and CDR2 YYNGEE. The ends lost 3 bases at V and 8 bases at J; junction bases unmatched: 9. The CDR3 sequence is 15 residues long. The CDR3 nucleotides are TGTGCCAGCAGCGCTGGGACTAGCAGCGTGCATGAGCAGTTCTTC. It is translated as CASSAGTSSVHEQFF.